The 3 T cell receptor beta chains below come from one sample, sequenced in a study of cytomegalovirus exposure and HLA in healthy donors (TCRdb year 2017). Libraries came from the immunoSEQ multiplex PCR assay. For the multiplex PCR, a mixture combining 60 forward primers for TCR Vbeta segments and 13 reverse primers for TCR Jbeta segments was used. TCRdb re-hosts the immuneACCESS table, in-frame sequences only. Its copies lack some clones; in the studies checked, an unresolved V gene accounts for under half of them, and the cause for the rest is not known. Across this sample there are under 150,000 clones, with 50% to 75% seen only once. Less than 2.5% of the sample is held by the ten biggest clonotypes. The sample taken for sequencing was PBMCs. Every receptor here comes from a middle-aged woman in good health and CMV-seronegative.

The V and J genes are TRBV9 and TRBJ1-2; D unclear. Trimming pared 0 bases from V and 0 bases from J, leaving 9 bases between. Germline assignment: CDR1 SGDLS and CDR2 YYNGEE. The CDR3 runs to 15 residues. The CDR3 region is CASSVAAGSNYGYTF. CDR3 coding DNA: TGTGCCAGCAGCGTAGCTGCAGGTTCTAACTATGGCTACACCTTC.

The CDR3 DNA is TGTGCCTGGAGTGCCCTTAACACCCTAGCCACCGGGGAGCTGTTTTTT. Protein: CAWSALNTLATGELFF. The V gene is TRBV30, the J gene TRBJ2-2; tentative D call: TRBD2 (5 bases). The CDR3 spans 16 residues. The germline CDR1 and CDR2 sequences are GTSNPN and SVGIG (reference sequence). The V and J ends lost 1 base and 4 bases respectively, with 16 bases between them.

This chain links TRBV7-2 with TRBJ2-6, with D maybe TRBD1 (5 bases). The CDR3 length is 16 residues. Germline CDR1 is SGHTA and CDR2 is FQGNSA. V dropped 1 base and J dropped 2 bases, with 9 bases sitting between them. CDR3 in DNA: TGTGCCAGCAGCTTAGTTTCGACAGCTGGGGCCAACGTCCTGACTTTC. Its protein product is CASSLVSTAGANVLTF.